This T cell receptor (beta chain) was identified in a study of tumor-infiltrating lymphocytes in primary liver carcinoma. TCR beta cDNA was made from roughly 450 ng total RNA with a constant-region primer. Slightly modified ARM-PCR, run as three nested multiplex PCR rounds, produced the TCR beta libraries. In the first two PCR rounds, TRBV1-TRBV30 forward primers were paired with a C-beta reverse primer, and each round lasted roughly 10 cycles. TCRdb fed the multiplex PCR reads into MiXCR, producing one record per CDR3 protein. The sample yields over 35,000 distinct CDR3 sequences, over 70% seen once. The germline V gene encodes CDR1 SQVTM and CDR2 ANQGSEA. This CDR3 has 12 residues. To note about this clonotype: The antigen remains undetermined. Sequence at one end of the junction differs from germline and may be a read error.

Unsorted bulk tissue, roughly 20-32 mg of it, served as the source for co-extraction of RNA and DNA. Notes on the study in general: Among top clones, only about 7-25% appeared in all five tumor regions.

Sequenced material: liver tumor tissue from sampling region 2. Subset: tumor region T2, inferior pole. The chain joins TRBV29-1 to TRBJ2-7; TRBD1 aligns across 7 bases. The sequence derives from a middle-aged man with primary liver carcinoma and hepatitis B virus infection. For the CDR3, the DNA is TGCAGCGTAGGGGACAGAGGCTACAAGCAATACTTC. Protein sequence: CSVGDRGYKQYF.